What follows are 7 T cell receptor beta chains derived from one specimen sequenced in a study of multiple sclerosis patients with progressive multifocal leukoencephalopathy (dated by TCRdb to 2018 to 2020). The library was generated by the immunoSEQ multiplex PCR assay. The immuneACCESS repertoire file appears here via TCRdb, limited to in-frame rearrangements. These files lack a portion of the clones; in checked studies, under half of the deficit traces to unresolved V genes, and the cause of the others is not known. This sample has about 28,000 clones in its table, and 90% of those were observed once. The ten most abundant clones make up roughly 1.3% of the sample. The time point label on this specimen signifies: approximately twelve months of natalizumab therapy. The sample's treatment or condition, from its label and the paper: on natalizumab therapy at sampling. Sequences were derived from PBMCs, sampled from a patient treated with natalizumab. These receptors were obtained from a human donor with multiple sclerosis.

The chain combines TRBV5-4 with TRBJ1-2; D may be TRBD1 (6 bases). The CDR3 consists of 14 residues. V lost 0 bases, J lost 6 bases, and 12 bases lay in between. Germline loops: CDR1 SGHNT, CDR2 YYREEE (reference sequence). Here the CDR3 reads CASSLAGDTHGYTF. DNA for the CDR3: TGTGCCAGCAGCTTGGCCGGGGACACGCATGGCTACACCTTC.

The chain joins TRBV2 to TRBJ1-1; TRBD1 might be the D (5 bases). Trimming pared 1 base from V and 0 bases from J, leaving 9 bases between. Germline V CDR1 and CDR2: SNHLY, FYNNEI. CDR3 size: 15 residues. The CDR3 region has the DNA TGTGCCAGCAGTGAAGGACAGCGAATGAACACTGAAGCTTTCTTT. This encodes CASSEGQRMNTEAFF.

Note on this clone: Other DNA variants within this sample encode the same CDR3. The CDR3 region has the DNA TGTGCCAGCAGCTTAAGCCAGGGGGGATGGACTGAAGCTTTCTTT. Translation gives CASSLSQGGWTEAFF. The rearrangement links TRBV11-2 to TRBJ1-1, with 7 bases aligning to TRBD1. The CDR3 has 15 residues. Trimming at V came to 2 bases and at J to 5 bases, leaving 8 bases not matched to a gene. Germline V CDR1 and CDR2: SGHAT, FQNNGV.

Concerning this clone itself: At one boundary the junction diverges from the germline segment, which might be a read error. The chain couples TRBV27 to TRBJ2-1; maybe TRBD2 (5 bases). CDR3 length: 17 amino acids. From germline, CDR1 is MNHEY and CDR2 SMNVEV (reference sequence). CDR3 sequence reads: CASSLRGTRDPYNGQFF. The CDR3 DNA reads TGTGCCAGCAGTTTACGGGGAACTAGGGATCCCTACAATGGGCAGTTCTTC.

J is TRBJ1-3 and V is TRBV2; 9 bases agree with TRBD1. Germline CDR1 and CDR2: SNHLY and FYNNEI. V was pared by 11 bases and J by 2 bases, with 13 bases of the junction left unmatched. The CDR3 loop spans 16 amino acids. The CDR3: CAVSGGRTGAGNTIYF. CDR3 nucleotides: TGTGCCGTCTCGGGGGGTCGGACAGGGGCTGGAAACACCATATATTTT.

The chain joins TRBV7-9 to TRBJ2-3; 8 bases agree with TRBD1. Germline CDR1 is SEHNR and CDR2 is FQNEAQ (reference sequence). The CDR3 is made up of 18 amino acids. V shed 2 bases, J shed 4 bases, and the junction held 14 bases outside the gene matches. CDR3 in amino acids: CASSLRSPTGVVADTQYF. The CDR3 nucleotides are TGTGCCAGCAGCTTACGTTCGCCGACAGGGGTCGTGGCAGATACGCAGTATTTT.

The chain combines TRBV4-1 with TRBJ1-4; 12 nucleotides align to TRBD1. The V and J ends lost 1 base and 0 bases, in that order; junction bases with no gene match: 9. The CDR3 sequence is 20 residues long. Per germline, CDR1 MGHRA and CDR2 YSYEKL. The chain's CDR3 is CASSQAIPGTGGPTNEKLFF. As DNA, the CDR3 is TGCGCCAGCAGCCAAGCAATTCCCGGGACAGGGGGCCCAACTAATGAAAAACTGTTTTTT.